One sample yielded the 11 T cell receptor beta chains listed below, sequenced in a study of blood T cells in healthy people across ages. A second PCR, run for about 7 to 11 cycles, used a sample-barcoded 5' primer plus a J-beta primer mix. MiXCR was run by TCRdb on the 5' RACE reads, yielding one entry per CDR3 protein. Here the sample spans hundreds of thousands of distinct CDR3 sequences, 21% being singletons. Sequencing input: blood. These receptors all stem from a man aged 65 to 79 in good health.

This clonotype was counted only a few times. V usage is TRBV6-2 or TRBV6-3 and J usage is TRBJ2-2; TRBD2 matches 16 bases. Germline CDR1 and CDR2: MNHEY and SVGEGT. J gave up 3 bases and V 7 bases, and 11 bases lay outside the gene matches. The CDR3 spans 19 residues. The CDR3 region has the DNA TGTGCCAGCACCAAACCGGGACTAGCGGGAGGGCGGTACACCGGGGAGCTGTTTTTT. Amino acid sequence: CASTKPGLAGGRYTGELFF.

This chain connects TRBV12-3 or TRBV12-4 to TRBJ2-5; a weak D match, TRBD1 (6 bases). V dropped 6 bases and J dropped 3 bases, with 20 bases sitting between them. The CDR3 extends over 16 amino acids. CDR3 sequence: CASSPLRDIDEETQYF. In nucleotides, the CDR3 is TGTGCCAGCAGCCCCCTCCGGGACATAGACGAAGAGACCCAGTACTTC.

The chain combines TRBV29-1 with TRBJ2-5; tentatively, D is TRBD1 (6 bases). Between the trimmed V and J ends, which lost 7 bases and 4 bases, there was a span of 22 bases. The CDR3 is made up of 15 amino acids. CDR1 is SQVTM, CDR2 ANQGSEA, per germline. The CDR3 region has the DNA TGCAGCGGCGATGACAGGAAGGGAGATTCAGAGACCCAGTACTTC. Translated, it gives CSGDDRKGDSETQYF.

The chain links TRBV25-1 to TRBJ1-4, with D possibly TRBD1 on 6 matching bases. Germline V gene data show CDR1 as MGHDK and CDR2 as SYGVNS. V gave up 3 bases and J gave up 8 bases, with 22 bases separating them. The CDR3 loop spans 17 amino acids. The CDR3 here is CASSDLPTGAGSEKLFF. The CDR3 nucleotides are TGTGCCAGCAGTGACCTCCCGACAGGTGCGGGCAGCGAAAAACTGTTTTTT.

This clonotype was detected a few times. The V call is TRBV18, the J call TRBJ1-2, with 9 positions matching TRBD1. Looked up from germline, CDR1 is KGHSH and CDR2 is LQKENI. This CDR3 has 17 amino acids. The J segment lost 6 bases and the V segment lost 6 bases, leaving 17 bases of the junction unmatched. The DNA for the CDR3 is TGTGCCAGCTCGCGAGCCGGAAATGGACAGGGGATGAATGGCTACACCTTC. The encoded protein is CASSRAGNGQGMNGYTF.

This clonotype was counted between two and nine times. The chain couples TRBV7-9 to TRBJ2-3; 8 bases are shared with TRBD2. The V gene end was trimmed by 1 base and the J gene end by 2 bases; junction bases not matched to a gene: 2. Germline V gene data show CDR1 as SEHNR and CDR2 as FQNEAQ (reference sequence). The CDR3 has 15 residues. In DNA, the CDR3 is TGTGCCAGCAGCTTAGAACTAGCGGACACAGATACGCAGTATTTT. Encoded protein: CASSLELADTDTQYF.

The rearrangement links TRBV2 to TRBJ1-3, with TRBD1 identical over 7 bases. The CDR3 contains 15 residues. The germline V gene has CDR1 SNHLY and CDR2 FYNNEI. J gave up 4 bases and V 6 bases, and 9 bases lay outside the gene matches. The CDR3 DNA reads as TGTGCCAGCAGAGAGATGAGGACAGGAGGAAACACCATATATTTT. Residues: CASREMRTGGNTIYF.

This clonotype was detected a few times. The junction does not match germline at one end; this may be a read error. The V and J genes are TRBV7-9 and TRBJ2-5; TRBD2 agrees at 11 bases. The CDR3 length is 15 residues. Per the germline V gene, CDR1 is SEHNR and CDR2 is FQNEAQ (reference sequence). In nucleotides, the CDR3 is TGTGCCAGCAGCTTAGAAACTAGCGGGAGCCGAGAGGGGTTCTTC. The encoded protein is CASSLETSGSREGFF.

The J gene is TRBJ1-1, the V gene TRBV11-2; D may be TRBD1 (6 bases). The CDR3 extends over 11 amino acids. Trimming stripped 5 bases from V and 11 bases from J, with 12 bases between. Per the germline V gene, CDR1 is SGHAT and CDR2 is FQNNGV. CDR3 DNA sequence: TGTGCCAGCAGCAGAGGGGGGTTGGCTTTCTTT. It encodes CASSRGGLAFF.

This CDR3 reads CASSYAGAVQETQYF. In DNA form, the CDR3 reads TGTGCCAGCAGTTATGCTGGGGCGGTCCAAGAGACCCAGTACTTC. The J gene is TRBJ2-5, the V gene TRBV6-5; tentative D call: TRBD1 (5 bases). CDR1 and CDR2 (germline): MNHEY, SVGAGI. V dropped 3 bases and J dropped 1 base, with 12 bases sitting between them. The CDR3 has 15 amino acids.

This clonotype has a handful of counts. The chain is built from TRBV5-1 and TRBJ1-1, with D maybe TRBD1 (5 bases). V was trimmed by 0 bases and J by 4 bases, leaving 10 bases between them. From germline, CDR1 is SGHRS and CDR2 YFSETQ. The CDR3 consists of 14 residues. This chain's CDR3 is CASSLERGSTEAFF. CDR3 DNA sequence: TGCGCCAGCAGCTTGGAACGGGGGAGCACTGAAGCTTTCTTT.